This TCR beta chain originates from a study of T cells in Graves' hyperthyroidism and ophthalmopathy. RNA transcripts provided the source from which TCR beta CDR3 regions were amplified. An initial round of RT-PCR targeting the TCR CDR3 relied on the HTBI primer set. One entry per CDR3 protein results from TCRdb running MiXCR on the multiplex PCR reads. The profile shows just under 750,000 distinct CDR3 sequences, approximately 40% of them singletons. The CDR3 is 14 residues long. With V trimmed by 4 bases and J by 7 bases, 6 bases remained unmatched. In germline, CDR1 is ENHRY, CDR2 SYGVKD. Using less than 12 ml of fresh peripheral blood, PBMCs were prepared.

This receptor was obtained from a woman in her 40s with Graves' hyperthyroidism. The gene calls are TRBV10-3 and TRBJ2-2, with 7 positions matching TRBD1. Sequenced: blood. CDR3 protein: CAISGADRDGELFF. The CDR3, as DNA: TGTGCCATCAGTGGGGCAGACAGGGACGGGGAGCTGTTTTTT.